This TCR beta chain was captured by sequencing in a study of Ad26.COV2.S vaccination and SARS-CoV-2 variants. The treatment here: 15 to 20 received Ad26.COV2.S at low or high dose, single or two shots; about 5 received placebo; per-sample allocation not given. The study sampled participants on day 63 after the first vaccine or placebo injection. V was shortened by 6 bases and J by 7 bases, with 8 bases between the two germline ends. CDR1 is LGHNT, CDR2 FRNRAP, per germline. This CDR3 has 11 residues. Here immunoSEQ multiplex PCR was the method, and the copy in TCRdb shows in-frame clones only, minus some. Found here are fewer than 400,000 clones, 85% of them singletons; the top ten hold approximately 2.2%.

The J gene is TRBJ2-3, the V gene TRBV12-5; D is ambiguous. The input for sequencing was peripheral blood, taken in a trial of Ad26.COV2.S vaccine versus placebo. The receptor's source is a person aged 18-60 years who received the Ad26.COV2.S COVID-19 vaccine or a placebo. CDR3 loop: CASGSVNTQYF. In DNA, the CDR3 is TGTGCTAGTGGCTCCGTCAATACGCAGTATTTT.